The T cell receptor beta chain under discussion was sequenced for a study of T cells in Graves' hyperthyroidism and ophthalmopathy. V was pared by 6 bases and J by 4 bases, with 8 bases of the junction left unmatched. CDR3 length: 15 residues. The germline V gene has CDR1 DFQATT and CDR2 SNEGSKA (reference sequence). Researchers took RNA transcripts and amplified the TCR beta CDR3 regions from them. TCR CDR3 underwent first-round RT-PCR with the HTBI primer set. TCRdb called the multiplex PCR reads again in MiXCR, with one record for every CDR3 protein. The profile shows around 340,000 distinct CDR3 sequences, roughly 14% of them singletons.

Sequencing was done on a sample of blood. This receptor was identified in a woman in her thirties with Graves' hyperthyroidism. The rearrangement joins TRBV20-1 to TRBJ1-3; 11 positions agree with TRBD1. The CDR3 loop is CSALGTGGKGNTIYF. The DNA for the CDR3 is TGCAGTGCCCTCGGGACAGGGGGGAAAGGAAACACCATATATTTT.